This T cell receptor beta chain was sequenced in a study of T-cell reconstitution after alpha-beta-depleted transplantation in children. The study's findings and limits: There were reportedly several hundred expanded graft clones from which alpha-beta T cells came about two months after transplant.

The CDR3 is 16 amino acids. V dropped 7 bases and J dropped 2 bases, with 18 bases sitting between them. Unique molecular identifiers were built into the TCRbeta library. A single record per CDR3 protein comes from TCRdb applying MiXCR to the PCR reads. The data contain about 1,000,000 distinct CDR3 sequences, roughly 29% of them singletons. A few counts support this clonotype. Its antigen remains unidentified. The chain is built from TRBV12-3 or TRBV12-4 and TRBJ2-1; TRBD1 is a possible D gene (9 bases). This sample comprised PBMCs, mostly from graft donor cells, obtained 360 days after TCRalphabeta/CD19-depleted stem cell transplant. This receptor was identified in a boy younger than two who had a stem cell transplant for SCID, so the T cells may come from the graft donor. The CDR3 nucleotides are TGTGCCAGCACCGGGAGGGGGGACAGGGCCTACAATGAGCAGTTCTTC. Protein product: CASTGRGDRAYNEQFF.